The 8 T cell receptor beta chains below come from one sample, sequenced in a study of CD8 T cells in Susac syndrome. With random hexamers, reverse transcription was performed on about 0.45 to 1 ug of RNA. Via MiXCR, TCRdb re-called the immunoSEQ multiplex PCR reads, giving one row per CDR3 protein. The table has approximately 120,000 distinct CDR3 sequences, around 94% seen once. Sample: CD4+ T cells from PBMCs. These receptors were obtained from a human donor in good health.

The J gene is TRBJ1-5, the V gene TRBV2, with D possibly being TRBD1 (5 bases). Per the germline V gene, CDR1 is SNHLY and CDR2 is FYNNEI. The CDR3 spans 12 residues. The V end was cut by 7 bases, the J end by 6 bases, with 10 bases between. The CDR3: CASKGSAQPQHF. As DNA, the CDR3 is TGTGCCAGCAAGGGGAGCGCTCAGCCCCAGCATTTT.

The J gene is TRBJ1-1, the V gene TRBV20-1; possibly TRBD1 for D (6 bases). V was cut by 0 bases and J by 1 base, with 12 bases left in between. This CDR3 contains 15 residues. Germline V gives CDR1 DFQATT, CDR2 SNEGSKA (reference sequence). CDR3 in amino acids: CSARDSTGENTEAFF. In DNA, the CDR3 is TGCAGTGCTAGAGATTCGACAGGAGAGAACACTGAAGCTTTCTTT.

The chain combines TRBV7-9 with TRBJ1-2; TRBD1 is a possible D gene (5 bases). CDR1 and CDR2 (germline): SEHNR, FQNEAQ (reference sequence). Trimming took off 5 bases at V and 8 bases at J, with 15 bases between the two ends. The CDR3 loop spans 13 amino acids. The CDR3 DNA reads TGTGCCAGCAGCCAGGGCTCCTTTAGAGGCTACACCTTC. As protein: CASSQGSFRGYTF.

The rearrangement joins TRBV18 to TRBJ2-1, with a possible D match to TRBD2 (5 bases). The CDR3 runs 13 residues. Germline CDR1 and CDR2: KGHSH and LQKENI. Trimming removed 5 bases at V and 7 bases at J, with 12 bases between. Here the CDR3 reads CASSGLGWNEQFF. CDR3 sequence (DNA): TGTGCCAGCTCAGGACTCGGATGGAATGAGCAGTTCTTC. The full variable domain, completed using reference TRBV18 and TRBJ2-1, is NAGVMQNPRHLVRRRGQEARLRCSPMKGHSHVYWYRQLPEEGLKFMVYLQKENIIDESGMPKERFSAEFPKEGPSILRIQQVVRGDSAAYFCASSGLGWNEQFFGPGTRLTVL.

This clonotype was detected once. This sequence joins TRBV30 and TRBJ1-4; D unresolved. The CDR3 is 13 residues long. V gave up 1 base and J gave up 8 bases, with 11 bases separating them. CDR1 is GTSNPN and CDR2 is SVGIG in the germline V gene (reference sequence). For the CDR3, the DNA is TGTGCCTGGAGTGCCATCCGGCGGGAAAAACTGTTTTTT. Its translation: CAWSAIRREKLFF.

The CDR3 nucleotides are TGTGCCAGCAGCTTAGCGGTGGACACTGAAGCTTTCTTT. Encoded protein: CASSLAVDTEAFF. This rearrangement joins TRBV7-9 to TRBJ1-1, with D hard to call. Trimming cost V 0 bases and J 3 bases, with 5 bases left between them. Germline V lookup: CDR1 SEHNR, CDR2 FQNEAQ (reference sequence). The CDR3 contains 13 residues.

The chain links TRBV6-5 to TRBJ2-7; weak D call: TRBD1 (6 bases). V shed 2 bases and J shed 11 bases, with 10 bases lying between them. The germline gives CDR1 MNHEY, CDR2 SVGAGI. There are 11 residues in the CDR3. CDR3 sequence (DNA): TGTGCCAGCAGTTACGGGCAGGGGAAGTACTTC. It codes for CASSYGQGKYF.

This clonotype showed up just once. The chain uses TRBV7-2 and TRBJ2-5, with a possible D match to TRBD2 (6 bases). The germline CDR1 and CDR2 sequences are SGHTA and FQGNSA. The V and J ends lost 5 bases and 5 bases respectively, with 18 bases between them. The CDR3 loop spans 15 amino acids. The CDR3 spells CASSLSRESVETQYF. The CDR3 DNA reads TGTGCCAGCAGCCTATCACGGGAGTCGGTGGAGACCCAGTACTTC.